A single sample gave rise to the 29 T cell receptor beta chains below, sequenced in a study of CD8 T cells in Susac syndrome. It was with random hexamers that about 0.45 to 1 ug RNA was reverse transcribed. TCRdb re-analysed the immunoSEQ multiplex PCR reads in MiXCR, keeping a single row per CDR3 protein. The sample lists under 200,000 distinct CDR3 sequences, roughly 94% occurring once. The material sequenced was CD4+ T cells from PBMCs. The receptor set was obtained from a human donor with Susac syndrome.

The rearrangement links TRBV7-9 to TRBJ2-5; 9 bases agree with TRBD1. This CDR3 comprises 14 residues. V shed 3 bases and J 2 bases; nucleotides not matched to a gene: 1. Germline V gene lookup returns CDR1 SEHNR and CDR2 FQNEAQ (reference sequence). The CDR3 spells CASSFGQGQETQYF. CDR3 in DNA: TGTGCCAGCAGCTTTGGACAGGGGCAAGAGACCCAGTACTTC.

The CDR3 DNA reads as TGTGCCAGCAGCGTAGCTACGGGGGGCTCTGGAAACACCATATATTTT. Its protein is CASSVATGGSGNTIYF. This chain connects TRBV9 to TRBJ1-3; tentative D call: TRBD1 (5 bases). The CDR3 runs to 16 residues. V gave up 0 bases and J gave up 0 bases, with 10 bases separating them. Germline lookup yields CDR1 SGDLS and CDR2 YYNGEE.

The chain recombines TRBV12-3 or TRBV12-4 with TRBJ2-1; 9 positions match TRBD2. CDR3 length: 15 amino acids. V shed 3 bases, J shed 9 bases, and the junction held 9 bases outside the gene matches. In DNA, the CDR3 is TGTGCCAGCAGTTTGACGGCGGGGGGGCTTGGTGAGCAGTTCTTC. It is translated as CASSLTAGGLGEQFF.

This clonotype was seen only once. The V call is TRBV2, the J call TRBJ2-7; D ambiguous. CDR1 and CDR2 from the germline V gene are SNHLY and FYNNEI. The CDR3 is made up of 11 amino acids. Trimming pared 4 bases from V and 5 bases from J, leaving 6 bases between. The CDR3 is CASSVLNEQYF. CDR3 DNA sequence: TGTGCCAGCAGTGTCTTGAACGAGCAGTACTTC.

CDR3 nucleotide sequence: TGTGCCAGCAGTGCGGGACAGGGGACCTACAATGAGCAGTTCTTC. Protein: CASSAGQGTYNEQFF. The rearrangement links TRBV5-6 to TRBJ2-1; 10 bases align to TRBD1. Unmatched junction bases numbered 4, after V lost 5 bases and J lost 2 bases. This CDR3 comprises 15 residues. Germline CDR1 SGHDT, CDR2 YYEEEE.

The chain couples TRBV20-1 to TRBJ1-5; TRBD1 might be the D (5 bases). Germline assignment: CDR1 DFQATT and CDR2 SNEGSKA (reference sequence). The CDR3 loop spans 16 amino acids. V was pared by 0 bases and J by 8 bases, with 20 bases between. The CDR3 region is CSARDRLGPQAKPQHF. The CDR3 region has the DNA TGCAGTGCTAGAGATCGGTTGGGGCCTCAGGCGAAGCCCCAGCATTTT.

This chain links TRBV5-1 with TRBJ2-4; 10 bases fit TRBD1. Unmatched junction bases numbered 6, after V lost 7 bases and J lost 5 bases. The CDR3 is 14 residues long. Germline V gene data show CDR1 as SGHRS and CDR2 as YFSETQ. CDR3 protein: CASQTGGGENIQYF. The CDR3 DNA reads as TGCGCCAGCCAGACAGGGGGCGGCGAAAACATTCAGTACTTC.

The chain uses TRBV20-1 and TRBJ1-5; 9 bases are a match to TRBD1. This CDR3 contains 14 residues. The ends lost 4 bases at V and 5 bases at J; junction bases unmatched: 6. Germline lookup yields CDR1 DFQATT and CDR2 SNEGSKA (reference sequence). CDR3 in DNA: TGCAGTGCTATACAGGGGGCGAAGGATCAGCCCCAGCATTTT. Translation gives CSAIQGAKDQPQHF.

The chain links TRBV4-1 to TRBJ2-3, with D uncertain. The CDR3 is made up of 14 amino acids. CDR1 is MGHRA and CDR2 is YSYEKL in the germline V gene. V dropped 1 base and J dropped 5 bases, with 10 bases sitting between them. CDR3 sequence: CASSQARRLDTQYF. The CDR3 region has the DNA TGCGCCAGCAGCCAAGCCAGACGCCTAGATACGCAGTATTTT.

The chain couples TRBV12-3 or TRBV12-4 to TRBJ2-5; no reliable D call. V was cut by 1 base and J by 7 bases, with 7 bases left in between. The CDR3 length is 12 residues. CDR3 nucleotide sequence: TGTGCCAGCAGTTTAGAGGCCCGGACCCAGTACTTC. This codes for CASSLEARTQYF.

This chain joins TRBV5-1 and TRBJ2-7; D possibly corresponds to TRBD2 (6 bases). Trimming removed 0 bases from V and 3 bases from J, with 7 bases in between. The CDR3 sequence is 13 residues long. The germline CDR1 and CDR2 sequences are SGHRS and YFSETQ. CDR3 protein: CASSLGTIYEQYF. The CDR3 DNA sequence: TGCGCCAGCAGCTTGGGGACTATCTACGAGCAGTACTTC.

This chain connects TRBV20-1 to TRBJ2-1, with 9 bases matching TRBD2. Per the germline V gene, CDR1 is DFQATT and CDR2 is SNEGSKA (reference sequence). This CDR3 has 15 residues. J gave up 5 bases and V 5 bases, and 10 bases lay outside the gene matches. Here the CDR3 DNA reads TGCAGTGCTGGGAATTCTGCGGGGGGGAACAATGAGCAGTTCTTC. This translates into CSAGNSAGGNNEQFF.

The chain joins TRBV20-1 to TRBJ2-2; 7 nucleotides line up with TRBD1. The V segment lost 5 bases and the J segment 6 bases; nucleotides outside the gene matches: 15. This CDR3 region has 16 residues. From germline, CDR1 is DFQATT and CDR2 SNEGSKA (reference sequence). The CDR3 DNA is TGCAGTGCTCTCTCTTCCCTTCCACAGGGGCCCGGGGAGCTGTTTTTT. Its translation is CSALSSLPQGPGELFF.

V and J are TRBV2 and TRBJ2-1, with 9 bases matching TRBD2. CDR1 is SNHLY and CDR2 is FYNNEI in the germline V gene. V dropped 3 bases and J dropped 3; count of bases not matched to a gene: 3. This CDR3 has 15 amino acids. The CDR3: CASSDQLAGYNEQFF. DNA for the CDR3: TGTGCCAGCAGTGACCAACTAGCGGGCTACAATGAGCAGTTCTTC.

The chain links TRBV29-1 to TRBJ2-7, with D unclear. V was clipped by 4 bases and J by 1 base, with 17 bases between them. CDR3 length: 15 residues. Looked up from germline, CDR1 is SQVTM and CDR2 is ANQGSEA. This chain's CDR3 is CSVVLNSGRSYEQYF. For the CDR3, the DNA is TGCAGCGTTGTCCTAAACTCAGGCCGTTCCTACGAGCAGTACTTC.

V usage is TRBV11-2 and J usage is TRBJ2-7, with D possibly matching TRBD2 (5 bases). Between the trimmed V and J ends, which lost 5 bases and 0 bases, there was a span of 17 bases. This CDR3 spans 16 amino acids. The germline V gene has CDR1 SGHAT and CDR2 FQNNGV. CDR3: CASSVGGPGLSYEQYF. DNA of the CDR3: TGTGCCAGCAGCGTGGGCGGGCCAGGACTCTCCTACGAGCAGTACTTC.

The count of this clonotype is one. The V gene is TRBV3-1, the J gene TRBJ2-5; D gene ambiguous. Trimming stripped 0 bases from V and 5 bases from J, with 13 bases between. The germline CDR1 and CDR2 sequences are LGHDT and YNNKEL (reference sequence). The CDR3 is 15 amino acids. DNA of the CDR3: TGTGCCAGCAGCCAAGACCCCACACCACGGGAGACCCAGTACTTC. Residues: CASSQDPTPRETQYF.

As DNA, the CDR3 is TGTGCCAGCAGTAAGATACAGGGAGACGGCTACACCTTC. It codes for CASSKIQGDGYTF. The chain links TRBV12-3 or TRBV12-4 to TRBJ1-2, with a weak D call TRBD1 (6 bases). The CDR3 runs 13 residues. Trimming removed 5 bases at V and 8 bases at J, with 15 bases between.

The chain couples TRBV9 to TRBJ2-1; 10 nucleotides align to TRBD2. Germline V CDR1 and CDR2: SGDLS, YYNGEE. V lost 4 bases, J lost 4 bases, and 8 bases stayed unmatched. CDR3 length: 16 residues. The CDR3 spells CASSPPRTSGYNEQFF. DNA for the CDR3: TGTGCCAGCAGCCCACCGCGGACTAGCGGTTACAATGAGCAGTTCTTC. Using reference TRBV9 and TRBJ2-1 for the parts outside the CDR3, the full variable domain is DSGVTQTPKHLITATGQRVTLRCSPRSGDLSVYWYQQSLDQGLQFLIQYYNGEERAKGNILERFSAQQFPDLHSELNLSSLELGDSALYFCASSPPRTSGYNEQFFGPGTRLTVL.

This clonotype was seen once. V gene TRBV7-2 combines with J gene TRBJ2-5; 11 nucleotides agree with TRBD2. Germline values: CDR1 SGHTA, CDR2 FQGNSA. V dropped 1 base and J dropped 2; count of bases not matched to a gene: 9. This CDR3 comprises 18 residues. The CDR3 DNA reads TGTGCCAGCAGCTTAGGTTTAGCGGGGGGGCCGGGACAAGAGACCCAGTACTTC. The encoded protein is CASSLGLAGGPGQETQYF.

V usage is TRBV15 and J usage is TRBJ2-3; TRBD2 aligns across 7 bases. The CDR3 is 17 residues long. V trimming: 0 bases; J trimming: 2 bases; junction bases outside the gene matches: 8. Germline CDR1 and CDR2: LNHNV and YYDKDF (reference sequence). Here the CDR3 reads CATSRDVGGGATDTQYF. In nucleotides, the CDR3 is TGTGCCACCAGCAGAGATGTCGGCGGGGGAGCCACAGATACGCAGTATTTT.

This clonotype was recorded only once. This chain uses TRBV20-1 with TRBJ1-1, with no clear D. Germline CDR1 is DFQATT and CDR2 is SNEGSKA (reference sequence). Trimming left V 0 bases short and J 1 base short, with 6 bases between. CDR3 length: 13 amino acids. For the CDR3, the DNA is TGCAGTGCTAGAGATCCTACGAACACTGAAGCTTTCTTT. Protein product: CSARDPTNTEAFF.

The CDR3 spells CSARKQEYEQYF. The CDR3 nucleotides read TGCAGTGCTAGAAAACAGGAGTACGAGCAGTACTTC. The chain links TRBV20-1 to TRBJ2-7, with D possibly being TRBD1 (5 bases). There are 12 residues in the CDR3. V shed 2 bases and J shed 4 bases, with 9 bases lying between them. CDR1 is DFQATT, CDR2 SNEGSKA, per germline (reference sequence).

The chain carries TRBV6-5 and TRBJ2-1; unclear D gene. V dropped 5 bases and J dropped 0 bases, with 8 bases sitting between them. This CDR3 region has 14 residues. Germline V CDR1 and CDR2: MNHEY, SVGAGI. The DNA for the CDR3 is TGTGCCAGCAGTCCGACTTTCTCCTACAATGAGCAGTTCTTC. The encoded protein is CASSPTFSYNEQFF.

V is TRBV20-1 and J is TRBJ2-4; TRBD2 aligns across 11 bases. Germline V CDR1 and CDR2: DFQATT, SNEGSKA (reference sequence). This CDR3 spans 18 amino acids. V was clipped by 2 bases and J by 3 bases; unmatched bases: 12. DNA of the CDR3: TGCAGTGCTAGACTGGTTAGCGGGGGGGGAGACGTCAAAAACATTCAGTACTTC. Encoded protein: CSARLVSGGGDVKNIQYF.

This chain links TRBV20-1 with TRBJ2-3; no clear D gene. Germline V gene data show CDR1 as DFQATT and CDR2 as SNEGSKA (reference sequence). This CDR3 is built from 13 residues. V gave up 2 bases and J gave up 2 bases, with 8 bases separating them. The CDR3 DNA sequence: TGCAGTGCTAGACCCGGCTCCACAGATACGCAGTATTTT. This codes for CSARPGSTDTQYF.

The chain uses TRBV20-1 and TRBJ2-1, with D possibly called TRBD1 or TRBD2 (5 bases each). The V gene's germline CDR1 is DFQATT and CDR2 SNEGSKA (reference sequence). The CDR3 loop spans 13 amino acids. The CDR3 region has the DNA TGCAGCTCCCCGGGGACCTCCTACAATGAGCAGTTCTTC. Protein: CSSPGTSYNEQFF.

The chain has TRBV3-1 and TRBJ2-7; perhaps TRBD1 as D (6 bases). CDR1 and CDR2 (germline): LGHDT, YNNKEL (reference sequence). This CDR3 spans 16 amino acids. Trimming took 5 bases from V and 7 from J, leaving 24 bases between them. The CDR3 nucleotides read TGTGCCAGCAGCGAAACATGGGCACAGGGTGGTAGGGAGCAGTACTTC. As protein: CASSETWAQGGREQYF.

This chain links TRBV5-4 with TRBJ2-2; TRBD2 matches 7 bases. Germline CDR1 and CDR2: SGHNT and YYREEE (reference sequence). This CDR3 spans 16 amino acids. Germline trimming cut 7 bases from V and 2 bases from J; bases unmatched to any gene: 11. The CDR3 loop is CASSPGRGTNTGELFF. DNA for the CDR3: TGTGCCAGCTCCCCGGGGCGGGGGACCAACACCGGGGAGCTGTTTTTT. The whole variable domain, filled in from reference TRBV5-4 and TRBJ2-2, reads ETGVTQSPTHLIKTRGQQVTLRCSSQSGHNTVSWYQQALGQGPQFIFQYYREEENGRGNFPPRFSGLQFPNYSSELNVNALELDDSALYLCASSPGRGTNTGELFFGEGSRLTVL.